This T cell receptor beta chain was found in a study of blood T cell repertoires in COVID-19. This CDR3 comprises 15 residues. V was cut by 2 bases and J by 7 bases, with 12 bases left in between. CDR1 and CDR2 (germline): SGHTA, FQGTGA. TCRdb keeps only in-frame clones here, not all; method: immunoSEQ multiplex PCR. The data show some 200,000 clones, 92% seen once. This clone has only a few counts. The sequenced sample consisted of peripheral blood. The receptor's source is a man aged 30 to 39 with acute or convalescent COVID-19. J is TRBJ1-6 and V is TRBV7-3; unclear D gene. The CDR3 loop is CASSLYGGKNSPLHF. The CDR3 DNA reads TGTGCCAGCAGCTTATACGGCGGGAAAAATTCACCCCTCCACTTT.